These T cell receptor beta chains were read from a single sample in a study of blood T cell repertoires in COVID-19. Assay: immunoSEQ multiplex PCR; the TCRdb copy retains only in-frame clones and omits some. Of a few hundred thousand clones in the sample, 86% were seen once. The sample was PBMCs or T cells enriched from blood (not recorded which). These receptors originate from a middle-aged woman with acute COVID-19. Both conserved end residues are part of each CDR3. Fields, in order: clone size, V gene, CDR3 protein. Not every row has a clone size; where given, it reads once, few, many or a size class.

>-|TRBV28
CASSLSGLYGYTF
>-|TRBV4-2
CASSQPSGTGLNSPLHF
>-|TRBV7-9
CASSYGQGGEKLFF
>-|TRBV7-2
CASSRAGRRRDSPLHF
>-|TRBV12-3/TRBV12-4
CASTQGNTEAFF
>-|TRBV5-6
CASSLVLGGPYNEQFF
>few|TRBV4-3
CASSQSAQGGTNEKLFF
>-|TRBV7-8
CASSSKDLRTGGYTEAFF
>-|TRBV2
CASSVGAINSPLHF
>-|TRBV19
CASSIAHVGNQPQHF
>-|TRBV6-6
CASSLQGAPYEQYF
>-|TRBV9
CASSVDIRNNYGYTF
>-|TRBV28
CASSPPGVNTEAFF
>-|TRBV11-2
CASSSRRTDARLQYF
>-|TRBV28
CASSLSGGTGNTIYF
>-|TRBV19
CASSLRGQGGYQPQHF
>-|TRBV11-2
CASSLVRGLNYGYTF
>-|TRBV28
CASSLASRRVARNEQYF
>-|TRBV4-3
CASSQVAGTGNTIYF
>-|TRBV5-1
CASSFFAPETGVEDTQYF
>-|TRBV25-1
CASSDVGTARNIQYF
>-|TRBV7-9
CASSLTVGLAGDTKETQYF
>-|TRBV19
CASMFLDGEAFF
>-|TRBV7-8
CASSLRLSGYNEQFF
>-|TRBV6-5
CASSTGALSTDTQYF
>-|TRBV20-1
CSASRTSGIGEQFF
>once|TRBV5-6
CASSRARQGVRYYGYTF
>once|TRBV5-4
CASSLSVGGPQETQYF
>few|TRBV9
CASSVSPSLLAGGPYEQYF
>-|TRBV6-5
CASSYGDRGPYGYTF
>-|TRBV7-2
CASSLLQGSTEAFF
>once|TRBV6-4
CASSDSTENTEAFF
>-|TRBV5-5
CASSFQILQTENYGYTF
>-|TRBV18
CASSPLVGQNTGELFF
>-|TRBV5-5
CASSLGTLAGGPGEQFF
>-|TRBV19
CASRVAGARNEQFF
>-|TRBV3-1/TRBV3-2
CASSDRTGGNSPLHF
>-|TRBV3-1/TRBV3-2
CASSRGLAGGSTDTQYF